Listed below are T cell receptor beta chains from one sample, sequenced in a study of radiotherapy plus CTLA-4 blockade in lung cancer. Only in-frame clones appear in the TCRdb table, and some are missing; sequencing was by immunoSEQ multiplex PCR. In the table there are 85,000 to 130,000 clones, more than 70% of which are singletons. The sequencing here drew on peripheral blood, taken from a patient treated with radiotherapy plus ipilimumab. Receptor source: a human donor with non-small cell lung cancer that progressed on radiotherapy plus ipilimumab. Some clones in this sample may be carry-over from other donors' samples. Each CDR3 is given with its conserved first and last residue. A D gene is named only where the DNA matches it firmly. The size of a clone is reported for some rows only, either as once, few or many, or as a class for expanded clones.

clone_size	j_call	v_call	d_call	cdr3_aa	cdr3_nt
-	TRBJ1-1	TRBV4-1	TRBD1	CASSQPSGDREFVGTEAFF	TGCGCCAGCAGCCAACCTAGCGGGGACAGGGAATTCGTGGGCACTGAAGCTTTCTTT
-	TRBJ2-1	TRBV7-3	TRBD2	CASSFTGLASGYNEQFF	TGTGCCAGCAGCTTTACGGGACTGGCTAGCGGTTACAATGAGCAGTTCTTC
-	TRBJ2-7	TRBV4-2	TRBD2	CASSQPLAGGVPYEQYF	TGTGCCAGCAGCCAACCTTTAGCGGGGGGGGTCCCCTACGAGCAGTACTTC
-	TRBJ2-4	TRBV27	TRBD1	CASSPRDRANIQYF	TGTGCCAGCAGTCCGAGGGACAGGGCGAACATTCAGTACTTC
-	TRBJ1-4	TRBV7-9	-	CASSQEVLATNEKLFF	TGTGCCAGCAGCCAAGAGGTGCTGGCAACTAATGAAAAACTGTTTTTT
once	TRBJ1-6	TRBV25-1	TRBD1	CASRTGFNSPLHF	TGTGCCAGCCGGACAGGGTTTAATTCACCCCTCCACTTT
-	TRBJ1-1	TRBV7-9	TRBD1	CASSPKEGAGEAFF	TGTGCCAGCAGCCCAAAGGAGGGGGCAGGGGAAGCTTTCTTT
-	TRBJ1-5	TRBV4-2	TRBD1	CASSQVEGQNQPQHF	TGTGCCAGCAGCCAAGTGGAGGGACAGAATCAGCCCCAGCATTTT
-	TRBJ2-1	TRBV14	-	CASNQVLNNEQFF	TGTGCCAGCAACCAAGTCCTAAACAATGAGCAGTTCTTC
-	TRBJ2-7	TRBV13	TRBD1	CASSSGQGPYEQYF	TGTGCCAGCAGCTCGGGACAGGGCCCATACGAGCAGTACTTC
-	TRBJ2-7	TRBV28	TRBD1	CASSGTVPSYEQYF	TGTGCCAGCAGTGGGACAGTTCCCTCCTACGAGCAGTACTTC
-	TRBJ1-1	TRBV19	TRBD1	CASRQGARTEAFF	TGTGCCAGTAGACAGGGGGCGCGGACTGAAGCTTTCTTT
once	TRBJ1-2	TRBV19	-	CASSMAAGRQAHGYTF	TGTGCCAGTAGTATGGCAGCCGGAAGACAGGCCCATGGCTACACCTTC
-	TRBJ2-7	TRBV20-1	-	CSASYVYEQYF	TGCAGTGCTAGTTATGTCTACGAGCAGTACTTC
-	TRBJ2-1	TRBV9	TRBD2	CASSVSAGGQSYNEQFF	TGTGCCAGCAGCGTATCGGCGGGGGGGCAGTCCTACAATGAGCAGTTCTTC
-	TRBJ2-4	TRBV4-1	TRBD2	CASSQSPSGGKNIQYF	TGCGCCAGCAGCCAGAGCCCGTCGGGGGGGAAAAACATTCAGTACTTC
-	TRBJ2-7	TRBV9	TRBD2	CASSVGGSGEQYF	TGTGCCAGCAGCGTAGGGGGTAGCGGGGAGCAGTACTTC
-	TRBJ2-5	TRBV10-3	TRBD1	CAISGSDRGRETQYF	TGTGCCATCAGTGGGAGTGACAGGGGGAGAGAGACCCAGTACTTC
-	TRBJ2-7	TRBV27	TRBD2	CASRLAGGPYEQYF	TGTGCCAGCAGATTAGCGGGGGGGCCTTACGAGCAGTACTTC
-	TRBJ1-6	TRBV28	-	CASRPTGGHSPLHF	TGTGCCAGCAGGCCTACAGGCGGCCATTCACCCCTCCACTTT
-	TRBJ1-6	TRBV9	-	CASSVEGRFNSPLHF	TGTGCCAGCAGCGTGGAGGGGCGGTTTAATTCACCCCTCCACTTT
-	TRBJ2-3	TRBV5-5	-	CASSYLGVGDTDTQYF	TGTGCCAGCAGCTACCTGGGGGTAGGCGACACAGATACGCAGTATTTT
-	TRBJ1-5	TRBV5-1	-	CASSLDGVAYNQPQHF	TGCGCCAGCAGCTTGGACGGGGTCGCATACAATCAGCCCCAGCATTTT
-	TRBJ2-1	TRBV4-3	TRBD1	CASSQDRDRGLYEQFF	TGCGCCAGCAGCCAAGACCGGGACAGGGGGCTCTATGAGCAGTTCTTC
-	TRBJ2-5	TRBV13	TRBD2	CASRERGQETQYF	TGTGCCAGCAGGGAGCGGGGTCAAGAGACCCAGTACTTC